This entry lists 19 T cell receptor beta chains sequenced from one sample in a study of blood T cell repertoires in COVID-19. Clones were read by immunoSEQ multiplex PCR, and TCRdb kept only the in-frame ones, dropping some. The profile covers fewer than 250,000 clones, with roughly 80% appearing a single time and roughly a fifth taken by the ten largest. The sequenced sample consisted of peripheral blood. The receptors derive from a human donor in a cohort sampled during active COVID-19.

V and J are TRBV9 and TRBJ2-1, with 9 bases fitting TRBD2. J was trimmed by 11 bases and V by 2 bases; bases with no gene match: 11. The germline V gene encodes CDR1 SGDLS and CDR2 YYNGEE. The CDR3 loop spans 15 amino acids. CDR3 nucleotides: TGTGCCAGCAGCGTCAGCACTGGCGGGGGGGTCCAGCAGTTCTTC. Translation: CASSVSTGGGVQQFF.

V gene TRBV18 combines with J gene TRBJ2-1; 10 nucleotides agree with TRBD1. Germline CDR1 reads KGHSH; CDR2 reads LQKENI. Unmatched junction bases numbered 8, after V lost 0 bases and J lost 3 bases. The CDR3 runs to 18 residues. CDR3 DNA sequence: TGTGCCAGCTCACCACCGATCAGAGACAGGGGGCTCTACAATGAGCAGTTCTTC. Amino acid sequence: CASSPPIRDRGLYNEQFF.

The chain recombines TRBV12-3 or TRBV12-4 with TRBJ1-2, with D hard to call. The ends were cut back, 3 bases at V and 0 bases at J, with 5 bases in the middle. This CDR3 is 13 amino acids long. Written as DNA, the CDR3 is TGTGCCAGCAGTTTCGGGGCTAACTATGGCTACACCTTC. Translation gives CASSFGANYGYTF.

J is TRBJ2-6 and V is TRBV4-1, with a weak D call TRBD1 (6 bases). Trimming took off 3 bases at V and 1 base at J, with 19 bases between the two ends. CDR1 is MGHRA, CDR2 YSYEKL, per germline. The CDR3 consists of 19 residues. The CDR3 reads CASSHPTGRRFSGANVLTF. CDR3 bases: TGCGCCAGCAGCCACCCGACAGGCCGGAGATTTTCTGGGGCCAACGTCCTGACTTTC.

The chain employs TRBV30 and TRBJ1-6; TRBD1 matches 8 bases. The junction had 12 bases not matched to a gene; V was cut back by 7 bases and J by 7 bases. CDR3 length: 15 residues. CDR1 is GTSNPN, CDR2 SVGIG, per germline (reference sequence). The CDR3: CASKTTTGVNSPLHF. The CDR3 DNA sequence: TGTGCCTCCAAGACGACGACAGGGGTGAATTCACCCCTCCACTTT.

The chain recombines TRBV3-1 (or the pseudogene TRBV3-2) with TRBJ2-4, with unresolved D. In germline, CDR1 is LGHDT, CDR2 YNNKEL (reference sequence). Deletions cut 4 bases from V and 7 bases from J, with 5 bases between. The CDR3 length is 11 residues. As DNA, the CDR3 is TGTGCCAGCAGCCTCTTTAACATTCAGTACTTC. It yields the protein CASSLFNIQYF.

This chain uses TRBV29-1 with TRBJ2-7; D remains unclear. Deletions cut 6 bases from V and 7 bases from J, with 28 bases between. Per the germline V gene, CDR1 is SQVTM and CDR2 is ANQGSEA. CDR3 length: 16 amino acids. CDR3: CSVRSLPNSPFEEQYF. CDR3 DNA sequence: TGCAGCGTCCGATCCCTCCCTAACTCGCCGTTCGAGGAGCAGTACTTC.

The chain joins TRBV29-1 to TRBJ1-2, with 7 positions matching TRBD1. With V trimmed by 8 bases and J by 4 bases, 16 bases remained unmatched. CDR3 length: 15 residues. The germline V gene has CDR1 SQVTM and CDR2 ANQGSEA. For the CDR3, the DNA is TGCAGCTGCGACAGGGTAAAGGGGTCGGGCTATGGCTACACCTTC. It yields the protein CSCDRVKGSGYGYTF.

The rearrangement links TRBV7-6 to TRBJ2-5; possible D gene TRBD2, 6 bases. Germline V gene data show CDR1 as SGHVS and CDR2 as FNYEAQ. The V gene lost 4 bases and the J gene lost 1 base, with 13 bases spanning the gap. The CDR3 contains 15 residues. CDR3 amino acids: CASSWIDGSQETQYF. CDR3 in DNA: TGTGCCAGCAGCTGGATTGACGGGAGCCAAGAGACCCAGTACTTC.

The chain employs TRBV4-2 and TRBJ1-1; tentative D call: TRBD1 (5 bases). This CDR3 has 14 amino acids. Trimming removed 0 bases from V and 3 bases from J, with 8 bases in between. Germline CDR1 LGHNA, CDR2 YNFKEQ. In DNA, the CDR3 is TGTGCCAGCAGCCAAGAGGGGGGTTACACTGAAGCTTTCTTT. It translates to CASSQEGGYTEAFF.

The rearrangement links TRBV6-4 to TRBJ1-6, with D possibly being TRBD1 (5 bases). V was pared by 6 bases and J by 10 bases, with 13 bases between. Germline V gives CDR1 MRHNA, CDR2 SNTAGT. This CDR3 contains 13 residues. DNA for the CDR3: TGTGCCAGCAGCTCAACAGGTCGCTCACCCCTCCACTTT. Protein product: CASSSTGRSPLHF.

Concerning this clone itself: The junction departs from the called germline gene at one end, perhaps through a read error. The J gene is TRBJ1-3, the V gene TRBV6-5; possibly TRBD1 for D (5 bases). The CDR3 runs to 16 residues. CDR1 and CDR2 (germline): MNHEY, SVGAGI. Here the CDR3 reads CASSYSQGPSGNTIYF. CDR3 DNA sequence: TGTGCCAGCAGCTACTCTCAGGGCCCCTCTGGAAACACCATATATTTT.

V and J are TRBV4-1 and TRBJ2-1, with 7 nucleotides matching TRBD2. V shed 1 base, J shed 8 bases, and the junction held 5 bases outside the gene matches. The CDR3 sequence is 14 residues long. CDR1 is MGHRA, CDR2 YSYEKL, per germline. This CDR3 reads CASSQALARDEQFF. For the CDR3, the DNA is TGCGCCAGCAGCCAAGCACTAGCGAGGGATGAGCAGTTCTTC.

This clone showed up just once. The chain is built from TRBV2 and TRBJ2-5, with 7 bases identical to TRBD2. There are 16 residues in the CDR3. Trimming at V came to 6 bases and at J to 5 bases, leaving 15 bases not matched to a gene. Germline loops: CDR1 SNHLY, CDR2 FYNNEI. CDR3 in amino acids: CASRSLFAGARETQYF. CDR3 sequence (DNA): TGTGCCAGCAGAAGTTTATTCGCGGGAGCGAGGGAGACCCAGTACTTC.

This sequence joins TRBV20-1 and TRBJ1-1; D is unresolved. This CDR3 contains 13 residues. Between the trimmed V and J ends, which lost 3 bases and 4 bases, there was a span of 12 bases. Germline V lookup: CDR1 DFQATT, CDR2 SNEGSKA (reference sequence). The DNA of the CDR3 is TGCAGTGCTAGTTGGGGTAGCGGCACTGAAGCTTTCTTT. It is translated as CSASWGSGTEAFF.

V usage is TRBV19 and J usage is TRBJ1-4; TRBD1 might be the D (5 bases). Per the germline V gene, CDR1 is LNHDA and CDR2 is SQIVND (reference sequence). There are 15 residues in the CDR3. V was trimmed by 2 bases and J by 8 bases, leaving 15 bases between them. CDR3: CASSIHSQAGEKLFF. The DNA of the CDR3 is TGTGCCAGTAGTATACACTCACAGGCGGGGGAAAAACTGTTTTTT. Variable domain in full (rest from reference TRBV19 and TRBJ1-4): DGGITQSPKYLFRKEGQNVTLSCEQNLNHDAMYWYRQDPGQGLRLIYYSQIVNDFQKGDIAEGYSVSREKKESFPLTVTSAQKNPTAFYLCASSIHSQAGEKLFFGSGTQLSVL.

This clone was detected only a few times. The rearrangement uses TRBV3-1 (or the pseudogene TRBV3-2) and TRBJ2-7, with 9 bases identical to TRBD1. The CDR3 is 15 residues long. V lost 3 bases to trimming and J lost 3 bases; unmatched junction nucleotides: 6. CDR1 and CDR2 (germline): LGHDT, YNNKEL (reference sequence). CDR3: CASSQGTGSFYEQYF. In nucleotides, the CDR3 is TGTGCCAGCAGCCAGGGGACAGGGAGTTTCTACGAGCAGTACTTC.

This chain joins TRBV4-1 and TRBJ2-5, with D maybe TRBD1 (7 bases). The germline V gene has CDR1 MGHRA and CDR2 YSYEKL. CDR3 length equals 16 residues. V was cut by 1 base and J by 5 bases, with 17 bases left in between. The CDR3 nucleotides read TGCGCCAGCAGCCAAGGAGGGGGCCCCGCGGGGGAGACCCAGTACTTC. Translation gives CASSQGGGPAGETQYF.

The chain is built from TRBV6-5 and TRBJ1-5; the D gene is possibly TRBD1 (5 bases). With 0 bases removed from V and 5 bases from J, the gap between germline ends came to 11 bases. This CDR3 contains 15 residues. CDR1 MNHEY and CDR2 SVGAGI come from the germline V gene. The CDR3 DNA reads TGTGCCAGCAGTTACTCAGGGGAATTCGATCAGCCCCAGCATTTT. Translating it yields CASSYSGEFDQPQHF.